What follows is one T cell receptor beta chain and its context. This sample was included in a study of T cells in Graves' hyperthyroidism and ophthalmopathy. TCR beta CDR3 regions were amplified from RNA transcripts. Researchers ran a first-round RT-PCR on the TCR CDR3 using the HTBI primer set. One entry per CDR3 protein, called by TCRdb with MiXCR from the multiplex PCR reads. The sample contains approximately 300,000 distinct CDR3 sequences, roughly 17% of which appear only once. Between the trimmed V and J ends, which lost 1 base and 2 bases, there was a span of 8 bases. CDR1 DFQATT and CDR2 SNEGSKA come from the germline V gene (reference sequence). The CDR3 runs to 14 residues.

This clonotype was sampled from a man aged 25 to 40 with Graves' hyperthyroidism. The specimen sequenced was blood. This chain uses TRBV20-1 with TRBJ2-2; maybe TRBD2 (5 bases). CDR3 sequence reads: CSARGTSNTGELFF. The CDR3 DNA reads as TGCAGTGCTAGAGGTACTAGTAACACCGGGGAGCTGTTTTTT.